This entry features one T cell receptor (beta chain) sequence. Its antigen is not known. The data are from a study of shared clonotypes between healthy human individuals. Study-wide results and limits: Limitation of the genetic and exposure-history diversity represented came from the few donors.

The germline gives CDR1 MNHEY, CDR2 SVGAGI. The V end was cut by 0 bases, the J end by 5 bases, with 6 bases between. CDR3 length equals 13 residues. Using immunoSEQ multiplex PCR, the repertoire was profiled, and TCRdb retains in-frame clones only, with some absent. The sample has about 510,000 clones, 79% seen once. The clonotype originates from a woman in her forties in good health. Some clones in this sample may be carry-over from other donors' samples. This sequence joins TRBV6-5 and TRBJ2-3; D is unclear. Source material: PBMCs. The CDR3 DNA is TGTGCCAGCAGTTACTCGACCGGAGATACGCAGTATTTT. It is translated as CASSYSTGDTQYF.